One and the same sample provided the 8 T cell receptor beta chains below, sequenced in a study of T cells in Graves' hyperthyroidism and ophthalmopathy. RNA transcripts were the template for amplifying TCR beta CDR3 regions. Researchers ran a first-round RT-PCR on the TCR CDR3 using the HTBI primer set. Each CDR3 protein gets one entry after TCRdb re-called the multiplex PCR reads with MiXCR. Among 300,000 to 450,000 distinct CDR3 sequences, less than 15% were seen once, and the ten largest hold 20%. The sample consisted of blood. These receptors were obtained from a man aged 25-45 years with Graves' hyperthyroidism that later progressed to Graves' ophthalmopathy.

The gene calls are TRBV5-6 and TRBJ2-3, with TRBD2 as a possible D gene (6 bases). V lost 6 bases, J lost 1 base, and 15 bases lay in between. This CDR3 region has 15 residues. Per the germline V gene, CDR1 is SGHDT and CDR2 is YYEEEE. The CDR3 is CASTQAGTGTDTQYF. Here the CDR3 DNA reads TGTGCCAGCACCCAGGCGGGGACGGGCACAGATACGCAGTATTTT. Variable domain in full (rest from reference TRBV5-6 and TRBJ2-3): DAGVTQSPTHLIKTRGQQVTLRCSPKSGHDTVSWYQQALGQGPQFIFQYYEEEERQRGNFPDRFSGHQFPNYSSELNVNALLLGDSALYLCASTQAGTGTDTQYFGPGTRLTVL.

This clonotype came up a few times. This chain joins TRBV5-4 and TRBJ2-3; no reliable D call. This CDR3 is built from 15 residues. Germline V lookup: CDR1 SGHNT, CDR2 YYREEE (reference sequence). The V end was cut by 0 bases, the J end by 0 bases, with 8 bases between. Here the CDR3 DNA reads TGTGCCAGCAGCTTGGCCATTCATAGCACAGATACGCAGTATTTT. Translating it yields CASSLAIHSTDTQYF.

This chain's CDR3 is CASSGSRTSNQPQHF. CDR3 sequence (DNA): TGTGCCAGCAGTGGGTCACGGACAAGCAATCAGCCCCAGCATTTT. J is TRBJ1-5 and V is TRBV12-3 or TRBV12-4, with D perhaps TRBD1 (5 bases). This CDR3 has 15 amino acids. Trimming took 5 bases from V and 1 from J, leaving 12 bases between them.

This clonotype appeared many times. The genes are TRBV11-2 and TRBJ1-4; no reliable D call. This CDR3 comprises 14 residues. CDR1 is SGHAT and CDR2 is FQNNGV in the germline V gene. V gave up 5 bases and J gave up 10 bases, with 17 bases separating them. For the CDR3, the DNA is TGTGCCAGCAGCCGGACGGCGGCGAAGGGAAAACTGTTTTTT. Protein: CASSRTAAKGKLFF.

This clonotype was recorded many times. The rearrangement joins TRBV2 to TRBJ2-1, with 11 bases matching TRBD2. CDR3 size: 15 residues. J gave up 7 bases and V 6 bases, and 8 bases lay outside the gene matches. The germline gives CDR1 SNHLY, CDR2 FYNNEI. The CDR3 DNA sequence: TGTGCCAGCAGCGAACGACTAGCGGGGAAAAATGAGCAGTTCTTC. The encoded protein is CASSERLAGKNEQFF.

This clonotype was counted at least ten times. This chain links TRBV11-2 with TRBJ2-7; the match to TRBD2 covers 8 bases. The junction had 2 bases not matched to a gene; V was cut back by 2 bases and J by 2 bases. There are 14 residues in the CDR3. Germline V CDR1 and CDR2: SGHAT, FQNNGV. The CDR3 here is CASSLHGGAYEQYF. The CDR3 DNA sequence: TGTGCCAGCAGCTTACACGGGGGGGCCTACGAGCAGTACTTC.

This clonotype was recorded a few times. CDR3 nucleotide sequence: TGTGCCAGCGCACACAATTCCTACGAGCAGTACTTC. Amino acid sequence: CASAHNSYEQYF. V usage is TRBV12-3 or TRBV12-4 and J usage is TRBJ2-7, with no clear D. CDR3 length: 12 residues. V shed 8 bases and J shed 1 base, with 9 bases lying between them.

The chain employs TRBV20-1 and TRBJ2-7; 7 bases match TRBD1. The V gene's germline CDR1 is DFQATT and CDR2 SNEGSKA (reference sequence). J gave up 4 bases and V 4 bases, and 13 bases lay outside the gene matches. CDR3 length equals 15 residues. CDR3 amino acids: CSAMVGDSVRYEQYF. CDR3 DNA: TGCAGTGCTATGGTGGGGGACAGTGTAAGGTACGAGCAGTACTTC.